This TCR beta chain was obtained from a study of monozygotic twins with cystic fibrosis. As for the study in general: Library input was 2.5 to 3.5 micrograms of fragmented DNA, with approximately 15 PCR cycles.

This CDR3 is built from 13 residues. Deletions cut 2 bases from V and 6 bases from J, with 7 bases between. In germline, CDR1 is MNHEY, CDR2 SVGAGI. Study findings and constraints: Age, concordance and disease severity did not associate with shared CDR3 numbers. Unrelated CF individuals shared fewer identical clonotypes than monozygotic CF twins.

TCRdb keeps only in-frame clones here, not all; method: immunoSEQ multiplex PCR. The sample carries roughly 14,000 clones, roughly 98% recorded once. With respect to this clone: The antigen is unknown.

This clonotype was sampled from a girl under 10 years old with cystic fibrosis. This chain links TRBV6-5 with TRBJ2-2; D gene uncertain. The material sequenced was blood. Written as DNA, the CDR3 is TGTGCCAGCAGTTACGATCTAGCCGGGGAGCTGTTTTTT. Encoded protein: CASSYDLAGELFF.